This T cell receptor beta chain was captured by sequencing in a study of graft-versus-host responses after intestinal transplantation. About the research overall: Anti-thymocyte globulin induction preceded 2 to 4 years of tacrolimus and steroid maintenance in all recipients.

Germline V gene lookup returns CDR1 SGDLS and CDR2 YYNGEE. J gave up 4 bases and V 4 bases, and 8 bases lay outside the gene matches. This CDR3 is 16 amino acids long. Whole-study results and caveats: Early after transplant, HvG declines were associated with peak levels of circulating GvH clones. Those patients showing graft-donor T cell macrochimerism displayed high graft-versus-host to host-versus-graft clonal ratios in allografts. GvH clones occurred in recipient marrow; some first appeared in ileum or blood.

Libraries were prepared by immunoSEQ multiplex PCR; TCRdb keeps only in-frame clonotypes and omits some of them. The sample has tens of thousands of clones; roughly 92% are singletons. Worth noting for this clone: Its antigen is not known.

The chain employs TRBV9 and TRBJ2-5; the match to TRBD2 covers 12 bases. Source: unstimulated CD4+ T cells sorted from spleen or lymph node cells, taken before intestinal transplant. The clonotype was recovered from a human donor who received an intestinal transplant. DNA for the CDR3: TGTGCCAGCAGCAGTAGTTCACTAGCGGGAGGAGAGACCCAGTACTTC. It encodes CASSSSSLAGGETQYF.